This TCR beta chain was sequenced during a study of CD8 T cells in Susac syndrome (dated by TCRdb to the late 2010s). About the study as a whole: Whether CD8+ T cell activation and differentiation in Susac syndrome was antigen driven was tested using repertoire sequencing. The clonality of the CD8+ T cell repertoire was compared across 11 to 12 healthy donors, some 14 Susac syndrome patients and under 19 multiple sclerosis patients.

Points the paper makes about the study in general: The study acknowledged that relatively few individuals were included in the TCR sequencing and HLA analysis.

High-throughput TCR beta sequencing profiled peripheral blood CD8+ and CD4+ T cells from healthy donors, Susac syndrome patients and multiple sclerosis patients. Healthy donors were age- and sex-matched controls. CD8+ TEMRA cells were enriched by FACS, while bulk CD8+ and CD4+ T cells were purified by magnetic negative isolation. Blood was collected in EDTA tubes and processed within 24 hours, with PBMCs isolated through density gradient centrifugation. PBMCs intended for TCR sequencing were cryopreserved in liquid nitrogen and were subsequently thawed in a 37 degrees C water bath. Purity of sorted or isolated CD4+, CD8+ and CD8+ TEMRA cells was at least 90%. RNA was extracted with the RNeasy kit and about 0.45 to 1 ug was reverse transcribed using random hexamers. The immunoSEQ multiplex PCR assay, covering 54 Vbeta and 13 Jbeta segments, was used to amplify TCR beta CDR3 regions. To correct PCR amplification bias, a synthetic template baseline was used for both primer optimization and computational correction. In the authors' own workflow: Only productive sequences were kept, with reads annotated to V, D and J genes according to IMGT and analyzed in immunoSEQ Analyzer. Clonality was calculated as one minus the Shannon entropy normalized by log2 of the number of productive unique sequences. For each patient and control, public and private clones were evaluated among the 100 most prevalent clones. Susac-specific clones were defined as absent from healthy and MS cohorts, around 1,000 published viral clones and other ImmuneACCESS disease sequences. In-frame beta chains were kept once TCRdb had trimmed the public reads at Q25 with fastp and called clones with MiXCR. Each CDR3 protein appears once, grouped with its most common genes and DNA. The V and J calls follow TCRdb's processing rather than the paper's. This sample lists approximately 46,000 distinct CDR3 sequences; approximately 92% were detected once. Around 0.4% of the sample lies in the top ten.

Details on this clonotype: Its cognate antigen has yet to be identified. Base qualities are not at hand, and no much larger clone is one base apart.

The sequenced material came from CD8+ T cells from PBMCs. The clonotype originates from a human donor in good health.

The CDR3 protein: CASSPSSTTANYGYTF. The base sequence is TGCGCCAGCAGCCCCAGCTCGACGACAGCTAACTATGGCTACACCTTC. Recombination connected TRBV5-1 to TRBJ1-2; TRBD1 might be the D gene, on 5 matching bases. Reading the germline V gene gives CDR1 SGHRS and CDR2 YFSETQ. Counted from cysteine to phenylalanine, this CDR3 has 16 amino acids. The sequence is cut down to CDR3 DNA, 48 bases in frame from base 1. V is shortened by 4 bases, J by 0 bases, and the region joining them spans 16 bases.